The following is a T cell receptor (beta chain) sequence with its context. V was cut by 7 bases and J by 5 bases, with 8 bases left in between. Germline V lookup: CDR1 SNHLY, CDR2 FYNNEI. The CDR3 has 11 amino acids. This record belongs to a study of shared clonotypes between healthy human individuals. Profiled with immunoSEQ multiplex PCR; TCRdb holds only in-frame clones, not every one. The repertoire has roughly 2,300,000 clones, 92% of them found once; the top ten carry 0.37%. The V call is TRBV2, the J call TRBJ2-5; D may match TRBD1 or TRBD2 (5 bases each). The sample taken for sequencing was naive CD4+ T cells from PBMCs. This sample's subset: CD45RA+ positively selected. This sequence was found in a man between 18 and 29 years old in good health. Some clones in this sample may be carry-over from other donors' samples. CDR3 nucleotide sequence: TGTGCCAGCACCGGGGCGGAGACCCAGTACTTC. This codes for CASTGAETQYF.